What follows are 11 T cell receptor beta chains derived from one specimen sequenced in a study of blood T cell repertoires in COVID-19. Clones were read by immunoSEQ multiplex PCR, and TCRdb kept only the in-frame ones, dropping some. The sample includes approximately 150,000 clones, approximately 82% of them seen just once. The sample taken for sequencing was PBMCs or T cells enriched from blood (not recorded which). These receptors were taken from a man aged 45-65 years who had recovered from COVID-19.

This clone appeared a single time. The V call is TRBV5-4, the J call TRBJ1-2; a possible D gene is TRBD1 (5 bases). With 4 bases removed from V and 4 bases from J, the gap between germline ends came to 11 bases. CDR3 size: 13 residues. Per germline, CDR1 SGHNT and CDR2 YYREEE (reference sequence). CDR3 in amino acids: CASSPDSPYGYTF. For the CDR3, the DNA is TGTGCCAGCAGCCCCGACAGTCCCTATGGCTACACCTTC.

The chain carries TRBV7-8 and TRBJ2-5; D perhaps matches TRBD2 (6 bases). Germline V gene data show CDR1 as SGHVS and CDR2 as FQNEAQ. This CDR3 has 16 residues. V dropped 0 bases and J dropped 3 bases, with 14 bases sitting between them. The CDR3 nucleotides are TGTGCCAGCAGCTTAGCGACTAGATATATCAAAGAGACCCAGTACTTC. This gives the protein CASSLATRYIKETQYF.

This chain connects TRBV6-5 to TRBJ1-1; 9 nucleotides agree with TRBD1. The CDR3 extends over 16 amino acids. V lost 4 bases, J lost 0 bases, and 6 bases stayed unmatched. Germline CDR1 and CDR2: MNHEY and SVGAGI. CDR3 loop: CASSSPGTGLNTEAFF. DNA for the CDR3: TGTGCCAGCAGTTCCCCGGGGACAGGGCTGAACACTGAAGCTTTCTTT.

The genes are TRBV9 and TRBJ1-2; 10 nucleotides line up with TRBD1. The CDR3 runs 14 residues. Germline lookup yields CDR1 SGDLS and CDR2 YYNGEE. The ends lost 2 bases at V and 6 bases at J; junction bases unmatched: 4. This CDR3 is CASSVVGTGDGYTF. Here the CDR3 DNA reads TGTGCCAGCAGCGTCGTTGGGACAGGGGATGGCTACACCTTC.

J is TRBJ1-6 and V is TRBV27, with D perhaps TRBD1 (6 bases). From germline, CDR1 is MNHEY and CDR2 SMNVEV (reference sequence). V was trimmed by 5 bases and J by 14 bases, leaving 28 bases between them. This CDR3 comprises 17 residues. CDR3 loop: CASSLLPDSNTPRALHF. The CDR3 nucleotides read TGTGCCAGCAGTCTTCTACCGGACAGCAATACCCCGAGGGCCCTCCACTTT.

The chain combines TRBV6-5 with TRBJ2-7; 8 bases fit TRBD1. The germline V gene has CDR1 MNHEY and CDR2 SVGAGI. CDR3 length equals 14 residues. V lost 6 bases, J lost 5 bases, and 9 bases stayed unmatched. Here the CDR3 reads CASSLQGVRDEQYF. The CDR3 DNA reads as TGTGCCAGCAGCCTACAGGGGGTCCGGGACGAGCAGTACTTC.

The chain has TRBV5-1 and TRBJ2-5, with TRBD2 matching 8 bases. The CDR3 is made up of 16 amino acids. V lost 0 bases and J lost 5; bases outside the gene matches: 9. From germline, CDR1 is SGHRS and CDR2 YFSETQ. The chain's CDR3 is CASSLGAAGGTETQYF. The DNA for the CDR3 is TGCGCCAGCAGCTTGGGTGCGGCGGGGGGTACGGAGACCCAGTACTTC.

This chain uses TRBV7-9 with TRBJ2-4; 9 nucleotides agree with TRBD1. The germline CDR1 and CDR2 sequences are SEHNR and FQNEAQ (reference sequence). CDR3 size: 17 residues. The junction had 12 bases not matched to a gene; V was cut back by 3 bases and J by 6 bases. The CDR3 sequence is CASSFRTGALRGNIQYF. The CDR3 nucleotides are TGTGCCAGCAGCTTCAGGACAGGGGCTTTGAGGGGAAACATTCAGTACTTC.

The chain joins TRBV6-6 to TRBJ1-5; D ambiguous. V was cut by 6 bases and J by 2 bases, with 17 bases left in between. CDR1 and CDR2 from the germline V gene are MNHNY and SVGAGI (reference sequence). The CDR3 sequence is 16 residues long. CDR3 sequence (DNA): TGTGCCAGCAGGGCCAGGATCGGGAGTGGCAATCAGCCCCAGCATTTT. The encoded protein is CASRARIGSGNQPQHF.

CDR3 coding DNA: TGCGCCAGCAGCCTGAGACAGACGGCTAACTATGGCTACACCTTC. Protein sequence: CASSLRQTANYGYTF. The chain recombines TRBV5-1 with TRBJ1-2; tentatively, D is TRBD1 (5 bases). V gave up 4 bases and J gave up 0 bases, with 13 bases separating them. The germline CDR1 and CDR2 sequences are SGHRS and YFSETQ. This CDR3 is built from 15 residues.

The V and J genes are TRBV4-1 and TRBJ1-5, with D perhaps matching TRBD1 (5 bases). CDR3 length equals 15 residues. Trimming pared 4 bases from V and 3 bases from J, leaving 13 bases between. CDR1 MGHRA and CDR2 YSYEKL come from the germline V gene. The CDR3 here is CASSREGYDNQPQHF. CDR3 bases: TGCGCCAGCAGCCGGGAGGGGTACGACAATCAGCCCCAGCATTTT.